The 11 T cell receptor beta chains below were found in one sample sequenced in a study of control samples from healthy donors and cancer patients. TCRdb's copy holds only in-frame clones and misses some; the assay was immunoSEQ multiplex PCR. The data hold about 130,000 clones, with around 94% observed a single time. Sequenced input: PBMCs. These receptors originate from a man older than 75 with head and neck cancer.

The chain carries TRBV29-1 and TRBJ2-1, with a weak D call TRBD2 (5 bases). Germline V gene lookup returns CDR1 SQVTM and CDR2 ANQGSEA. V lost 5 bases to trimming and J lost 6 bases, with 8 bases between them. The CDR3 has 11 residues. The CDR3 DNA follows: TGCAGCGTTAGGACTGGCAATGAGCAGTTCTTC. Its translation: CSVRTGNEQFF.

This chain connects TRBV2 to TRBJ1-3; D not resolved. The CDR3 is 12 amino acids. The V gene lost 8 bases and the J gene lost 4 bases, with 9 bases spanning the gap. Germline values: CDR1 SNHLY, CDR2 FYNNEI. The DNA for the CDR3 is TGTGCCAGCCGAGAGGGCGGAAACACCATATATTTT. Protein sequence: CASREGGNTIYF.

This chain joins TRBV10-2 and TRBJ1-5; D may be TRBD1 (5 bases). This CDR3 contains 12 residues. Germline lookup yields CDR1 WSHSY and CDR2 SAAADI. With 9 bases removed from V and 9 bases from J, the gap between germline ends came to 15 bases. The CDR3 here is CARLGRRGPQHF. The CDR3 coding sequence is TGCGCCAGGCTGGGACGGCGGGGGCCCCAGCATTTT.

J is TRBJ1-1 and V is TRBV4-1; 12 bases line up with TRBD1. Germline V gene lookup returns CDR1 MGHRA and CDR2 YSYEKL. V lost 3 bases, J lost 4 bases, and 12 bases stayed unmatched. The CDR3 loop spans 18 amino acids. The CDR3 loop is CASSQAYRDRGRGTEAFF. DNA for the CDR3: TGCGCCAGCAGCCAGGCGTACAGGGACAGGGGGCGAGGCACTGAAGCTTTCTTT.

The CDR3 sequence: CASSPLGVEQFF. The CDR3 nucleotides are TGTGCCAGCAGCCCGCTGGGAGTAGAGCAGTTCTTC. The V gene is TRBV7-8, the J gene TRBJ2-1; TRBD2 might be the D (5 bases). CDR1 SGHVS and CDR2 FQNEAQ come from the germline V gene. Trimming pared 5 bases from V and 10 bases from J, leaving 12 bases between. This CDR3 comprises 12 residues. Combining the CDR3 with reference TRBV7-8 and TRBJ2-1 gives the whole variable domain GAGVSQSPRYKVAKRGQDVALRCDPISGHVSLFWYQQALGQGPEFLTYFQNEAQLDKSGLPSDRFFAERPEGSVSTLKIQRTQQEDSAVYLCASSPLGVEQFFGPGTRLTVL.

V and J are TRBV14 and TRBJ2-7; the match to TRBD1 covers 7 bases. The CDR3 length is 13 residues. Germline V gene data show CDR1 as SGHDN and CDR2 as FVKESK. V trimming: 4 bases; J trimming: 5 bases; junction bases outside the gene matches: 5. The CDR3 loop is CASSLSTGNEQYF. The CDR3, as DNA: TGTGCCAGCAGCCTCTCGACAGGGAACGAGCAGTACTTC.

The J gene is TRBJ2-7, the V gene TRBV11-3; weak D call: TRBD2 (6 bases). The CDR3 contains 13 residues. Germline CDR1 SGHNT, CDR2 YENEEA. The V end lost 5 bases, the J end lost 6 bases, and 14 bases lay between the germline ends. The CDR3 coding sequence is TGTGCCAGCAGCAAAGGCTGGGGAGGCGAGCAGTACTTC. The encoded protein is CASSKGWGGEQYF.

The chain carries TRBV20-1 and TRBJ2-7; D unresolved. Trimming shortened V by 3 bases and J by 2 bases, and 14 bases separated the two germline ends. The germline gives CDR1 DFQATT, CDR2 SNEGSKA (reference sequence). The CDR3 covers 14 residues. CDR3 in DNA: TGCAGTGCTAGTATCGGCAGAACCCCCTACGAGCAGTACTTC. As protein: CSASIGRTPYEQYF.

The V gene is TRBV19, the J gene TRBJ2-3; 11 positions agree with TRBD2. Trimming at V came to 6 bases and at J to 5 bases, leaving 10 bases not matched to a gene. Per germline, CDR1 LNHDA and CDR2 SQIVND (reference sequence). The CDR3 is 16 residues long. As DNA, the CDR3 is TGTGCCAGTAGAATGCTAGCGGGGGGAATTGGAGATACGCAGTATTTT. This encodes CASRMLAGGIGDTQYF.

The chain combines TRBV6-2 or TRBV6-3 with TRBJ2-7; TRBD2 might be the D (6 bases). CDR3 length equals 13 residues. The ends were cut back, 2 bases at V and 5 bases at J, with 10 bases in the middle. Looked up from germline, CDR1 is MNHEY and CDR2 is SVGEGT. The CDR3 coding sequence is TGTGCCAGCAGTTACGGGACTTGGAACGAGCAGTACTTC. Residues: CASSYGTWNEQYF.

This clone has more than one count but fewer than ten. The V call is TRBV6-2 or TRBV6-3, the J call TRBJ1-5; D is possibly TRBD1 (6 bases). The CDR3 extends over 16 amino acids. The V and J ends lost 5 bases and 2 bases respectively, with 16 bases between them. Germline CDR1 MNHEY, CDR2 SVGEGT. CDR3 protein: CASSPSQGFGNQPQHF. CDR3 DNA sequence: TGTGCCAGCAGTCCCAGCCAGGGGTTCGGCAATCAGCCCCAGCATTTT.